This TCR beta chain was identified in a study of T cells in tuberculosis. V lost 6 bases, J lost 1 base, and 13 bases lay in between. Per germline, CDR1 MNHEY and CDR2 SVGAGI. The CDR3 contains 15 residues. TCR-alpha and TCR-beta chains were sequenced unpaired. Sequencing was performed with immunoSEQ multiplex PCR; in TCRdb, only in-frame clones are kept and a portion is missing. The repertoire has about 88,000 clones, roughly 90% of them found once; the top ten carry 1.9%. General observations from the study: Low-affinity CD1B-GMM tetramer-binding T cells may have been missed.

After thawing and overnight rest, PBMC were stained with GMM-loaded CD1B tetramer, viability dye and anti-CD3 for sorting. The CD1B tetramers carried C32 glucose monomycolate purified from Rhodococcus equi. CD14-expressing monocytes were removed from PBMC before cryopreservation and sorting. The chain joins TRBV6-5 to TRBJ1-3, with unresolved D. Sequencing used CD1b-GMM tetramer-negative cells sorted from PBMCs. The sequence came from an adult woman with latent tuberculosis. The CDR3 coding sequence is TGTGCCAGCAGACGGACTGTACAATCTGGAAACACCATATATTTT. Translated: CASRRTVQSGNTIYF.